Listed below are T cell receptor beta chains from one sample, sequenced in a study of blood T cell repertoires in COVID-19. Data came from immunoSEQ multiplex PCR; TCRdb stores just in-frame clones and leaves some out. This sample has some 20,000 clones, with about 89% found just once. Source material: peripheral blood. Receptor source: a human donor in a cohort sampled during active COVID-19. CDR3s include the opening cysteine and the closing phenylalanine or tryptophan. Fields, in order: D gene, clone size, V gene, J gene, CDR3 protein, CDR3 DNA. A D gene is named only where the DNA matches it firmly. Some rows have no size entry. The others give once, few or many, or a class for an expanded clone.

D: TRBD1; size: NA; V: TRBV7-6; J: TRBJ1-4; CDR3: CASSSTGGGNEKLFF; DNA: TGTGCCAGCAGCTCGACAGGGGGGGGGAATGAAAAACTGTTTTTT
D: TRBD1; size: NA; V: TRBV7-9; J: TRBJ1-4; CDR3: CASSFGNRGDEKLFF; DNA: TGTGCCAGCAGCTTCGGGAACAGGGGGGATGAAAAACTGTTTTTT
D: NA; size: NA; V: TRBV6-5; J: TRBJ1-1; CDR3: CASSYGQGLNTEAFF; DNA: TGTGCCAGCAGTTATGGGCAGGGCCTAAACACTGAAGCTTTCTTT
D: NA; size: NA; V: TRBV6-1; J: TRBJ1-5; CDR3: CASSEALNQPQHF; DNA: TGTGCCAGCAGTGAAGCCCTCAATCAGCCCCAGCATTTT
D: TRBD2; size: NA; V: TRBV19; J: TRBJ2-5; CDR3: CASSTTGTSLETQYF; DNA: TGTGCCAGTAGTACTACCGGGACTAGCCTCGAGACCCAGTACTTC
D: TRBD2; size: NA; V: TRBV15; J: TRBJ2-1; CDR3: CATSRASGRGAGEQFF; DNA: TGTGCCACCAGCAGGGCCTCCGGGCGGGGGGCAGGGGAGCAGTTCTTC
D: TRBD2; size: NA; V: TRBV27; J: TRBJ2-7; CDR3: CASSTLAGAWYEQYF; DNA: TGTGCCAGCAGCACCCTAGCGGGGGCCTGGTACGAGCAGTACTTC
D: NA; size: once; V: TRBV3-1/TRBV3-2; J: TRBJ1-3; CDR3: CASSQRELGNTIYF; DNA: TGTGCCAGCAGCCAAAGGGAGTTGGGAAACACCATATATTTT
D: TRBD1; size: NA; V: TRBV5-1; J: TRBJ1-1; CDR3: CASSPRQGEMNTEAFF; DNA: TGCGCCAGCAGCCCTAGACAGGGCGAGATGAACACTGAAGCTTTCTTT
D: NA; size: NA; V: TRBV6-5; J: TRBJ2-7; CDR3: CASKSSYEQYF; DNA: TGTGCCAGCAAGAGCTCCTACGAGCAGTACTTC
D: TRBD1; size: NA; V: TRBV11-2; J: TRBJ1-1; CDR3: CASSPGGLRAFF; DNA: TGTGCCAGCAGCCCAGGGGGCCTTAGAGCTTTCTTT
D: NA; size: once; V: TRBV3-1/TRBV3-2; J: TRBJ1-1; CDR3: CASSSGLGAFF; DNA: TGTGCCAGCAGCTCTGGACTGGGGGCTTTCTTT
D: TRBD1; size: NA; V: TRBV11-2; J: TRBJ2-5; CDR3: CASSTGQVEETQYF; DNA: TGTGCCAGCAGCACGGGACAGGTTGAAGAGACCCAGTACTTC
D: NA; size: NA; V: TRBV4-1; J: TRBJ2-7; CDR3: CASSQEGEERSYEQYF; DNA: TGCGCCAGCAGCCAAGAGGGGGAGGAGAGGTCCTACGAGCAGTACTTC
D: NA; size: NA; V: TRBV28; J: TRBJ1-2; CDR3: CASSLPQNYGYTF; DNA: TGTGCCAGCAGTCTACCACAGAACTATGGCTACACCTTC
D: TRBD2; size: NA; V: TRBV7-2; J: TRBJ2-1; CDR3: CASSTSSGNHNEQFF; DNA: TGTGCCAGCAGCACCTCTAGCGGGAACCACAATGAGCAGTTCTTC
D: TRBD2; size: NA; V: TRBV7-2; J: TRBJ2-2; CDR3: CASSSPGLVELFF; DNA: TGTGCCAGCAGCTCGCCGGGACTAGTCGAGCTGTTTTTT
D: NA; size: NA; V: TRBV11-3; J: TRBJ1-4; CDR3: CASSLDVSEVDEKLFF; DNA: TGTGCCAGCAGCTTAGATGTTTCAGAGGTTGATGAAAAACTGTTTTTT
D: NA; size: NA; V: TRBV27; J: TRBJ2-2; CDR3: CASSFSGELFF; DNA: TGTGCCAGCAGTTTCTCCGGGGAGCTGTTTTTT
D: NA; size: few; V: TRBV30; J: TRBJ1-6; CDR3: CALGGSYNSPLHF; DNA: TGTGCACTCGGGGGTTCCTATAATTCACCCCTCCACTTT
D: TRBD1; size: NA; V: TRBV20-1; J: TRBJ2-7; CDR3: CSASRDRGLLNYEQYF; DNA: TGCAGTGCTAGTCGGGACAGGGGGCTTCTAAACTACGAGCAGTACTTC
D: TRBD2; size: NA; V: TRBV5-1; J: TRBJ2-3; CDR3: CASSYQAGGTDTQYF; DNA: TGCGCCAGCAGCTACCAGGCGGGAGGTACAGATACGCAGTATTTT
D: NA; size: NA; V: TRBV21-1; J: TRBJ2-2; CDR3: CASSKDPGSLKCGRAQNTGELFF; DNA: TGTGCCAGCAGCAAAGACCCAGGGAGCCTCAAGTGTGGGAGGGCCCAGAACACCGGGGAGCTGTTTTTT
D: NA; size: once; V: TRBV6-5; J: TRBJ2-7; CDR3: CASKALDGTQGEQYF; DNA: TGTGCCAGCAAGGCCCTCGACGGGACTCAAGGTGAGCAGTACTTC
D: NA; size: NA; V: TRBV7-2; J: TRBJ2-1; CDR3: CASSLVGGFYNEQFF; DNA: TGTGCCAGCAGCTTAGTGGGAGGATTCTACAATGAGCAGTTCTTC
D: NA; size: NA; V: TRBV3-1/TRBV3-2; J: TRBJ1-1; CDR3: CASSLRGSAFF; DNA: TGTGCCAGCAGCCTACGGGGGTCAGCTTTCTTT
D: NA; size: NA; V: TRBV7-6; J: TRBJ2-5; CDR3: CASSLSAGARFRTQYF; DNA: TGTGCCAGCAGCTTGTCGGCGGGGGCCAGATTTAGGACCCAGTACTTC
D: TRBD1; size: once; V: TRBV15; J: TRBJ2-7; CDR3: CATSRDSRGRNEQYF; DNA: TGTGCCACCAGCAGAGATAGTAGGGGGCGGAACGAGCAGTACTTC
D: TRBD1; size: NA; V: TRBV11-2; J: TRBJ1-4; CDR3: CASSLGGTGNEKLFF; DNA: TGTGCCAGCAGCTTAGGTGGGACAGGGAATGAAAAACTGTTTTTT
D: TRBD1; size: NA; V: TRBV5-1; J: TRBJ2-1; CDR3: CASSPDTKYRDRENTEQFF; DNA: TGCGCCAGCAGCCCCGATACTAAATACCGGGACAGGGAAAATACTGAGCAGTTCTTC
D: NA; size: NA; V: TRBV28; J: TRBJ1-4; CDR3: CASSLVDSSEKLFF; DNA: TGTGCCAGCAGTTTAGTTGACAGCTCTGAAAAACTGTTTTTT
D: TRBD1; size: once; V: TRBV5-4; J: TRBJ1-2; CDR3: CASSPRTGRFGYTF; DNA: TGTGCCAGCAGCCCCCGGACAGGGCGGTTTGGCTACACCTTC
D: TRBD1; size: NA; V: TRBV5-1; J: TRBJ2-7; CDR3: CASSLAGQGYEQYF; DNA: TGCGCCAGCAGCTTGGCCGGACAGGGCTACGAGCAGTACTTC
D: NA; size: NA; V: TRBV6-5; J: TRBJ1-2; CDR3: CASSYFPVQGPYGYTF; DNA: TGTGCCAGCAGTTACTTCCCTGTACAGGGTCCCTATGGCTACACCTTC
D: NA; size: NA; V: TRBV5-1; J: TRBJ2-2; CDR3: CASRPQGRVAGELFF; DNA: TGCGCCAGCAGACCCCAGGGGAGGGTCGCCGGGGAGCTGTTTTTT
D: TRBD1; size: NA; V: TRBV7-2; J: TRBJ2-3; CDR3: CASSVRTGGLNTQYF; DNA: TGTGCCAGCAGCGTGCGGACAGGGGGGTTGAATACGCAGTATTTT
D: NA; size: NA; V: TRBV6-4; J: TRBJ2-3; CDR3: CASSDGGGGTDTQYF; DNA: TGTGCCAGCAGTGACGGTGGAGGGGGCACAGATACGCAGTATTTT
D: NA; size: NA; V: TRBV19; J: TRBJ1-1; CDR3: CASIPRRGVTEAFF; DNA: TGTGCCAGTATCCCACGGCGGGGGGTCACTGAAGCTTTCTTT
D: TRBD2; size: NA; V: TRBV19; J: TRBJ2-1; CDR3: CASSPPSGGAGSYNEQFF; DNA: TGTGCCAGTAGTCCCCCAAGCGGGGGGGCTGGGTCCTACAATGAGCAGTTCTTC
D: TRBD2; size: NA; V: TRBV10-3; J: TRBJ2-1; CDR3: CATLRSAGENNEQFF; DNA: TGTGCCACCCTAAGGTCAGCGGGAGAGAACAATGAGCAGTTCTTC
D: NA; size: NA; V: TRBV7-8; J: TRBJ2-3; CDR3: CASSLALRSTDTQYF; DNA: TGTGCCAGCAGCTTAGCCCTGAGGAGCACAGATACGCAGTATTTT